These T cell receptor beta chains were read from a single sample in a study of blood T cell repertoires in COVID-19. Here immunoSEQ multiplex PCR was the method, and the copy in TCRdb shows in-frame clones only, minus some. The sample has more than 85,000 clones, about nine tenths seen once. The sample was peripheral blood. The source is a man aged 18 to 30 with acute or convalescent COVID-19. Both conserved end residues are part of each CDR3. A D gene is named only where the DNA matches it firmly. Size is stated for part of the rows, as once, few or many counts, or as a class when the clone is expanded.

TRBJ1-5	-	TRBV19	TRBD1	CASRGGNTNQPQHF	TGTGCCAGTAGAGGGGGCAACACGAATCAGCCCCAGCATTTT
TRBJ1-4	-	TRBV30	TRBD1	CAWTTGGTKEKLFF	TGTGCCTGGACCACAGGGGGGACAAAGGAAAAACTGTTTTTT
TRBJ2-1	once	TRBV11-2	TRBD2	CASSLTSGSNNEQFF	TGTGCCAGCAGCCTCACTAGCGGGTCTAACAATGAGCAGTTCTTC
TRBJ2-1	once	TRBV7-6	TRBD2	CASSQTSGVNEQFF	TGTGCCAGCAGTCAGACTAGCGGGGTTAATGAGCAGTTCTTC
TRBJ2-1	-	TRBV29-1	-	CSVDIPSSYNEQFF	TGCAGCGTTGACATACCGAGCTCCTACAATGAGCAGTTCTTC
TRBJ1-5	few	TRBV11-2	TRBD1	CASSLGPGGHQPQHF	TGTGCCAGCAGCTTAGGTCCAGGGGGCCATCAGCCCCAGCATTTT
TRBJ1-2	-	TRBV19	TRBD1	CASSIEQGFNYGYTF	TGTGCCAGTAGTATCGAACAGGGGTTTAACTATGGCTACACCTTC
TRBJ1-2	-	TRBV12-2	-	CASRWDRGNRGYTF	TGTGCAAGTCGCTGGGACAGGGGAAATCGAGGCTACACCTTC
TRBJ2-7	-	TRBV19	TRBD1	CASSVTGVIDEQYF	TGTGCCAGTAGTGTAACAGGGGTAATCGACGAGCAGTACTTC
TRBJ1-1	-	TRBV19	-	CASGRLMNTEAFF	TGTGCCAGTGGACGACTAATGAACACTGAAGCTTTCTTT
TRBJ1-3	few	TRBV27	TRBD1	CASSITGGYSGNTIYF	TGTGCCAGCAGTATAACAGGGGGCTACTCTGGAAACACCATATATTTT
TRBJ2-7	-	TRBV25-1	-	CASSDFRGATYEQYF	TGTGCCAGCAGTGATTTTCGGGGAGCCACCTACGAGCAGTACTTC
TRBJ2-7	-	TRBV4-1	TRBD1	CASSQVGFGQVQNEQYF	TGCGCCAGCAGCCAAGTGGGGTTCGGACAGGTTCAAAACGAGCAGTACTTC
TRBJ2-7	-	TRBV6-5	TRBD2	CASQRGGNYEQYF	TGTGCCAGTCAACGGGGGGGGAACTACGAGCAGTACTTC
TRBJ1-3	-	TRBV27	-	CASSTTSGNTIYF	TGTGCCAGCAGTACGACTTCTGGAAACACCATATATTTT
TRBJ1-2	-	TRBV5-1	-	CASSLGTTGGYTF	TGCGCCAGCAGCTTGGGGACAACAGGAGGCTACACCTTC
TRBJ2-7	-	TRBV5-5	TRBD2	CASSHPGLAGGGNEQYF	TGTGCCAGCAGCCACCCGGGACTAGCGGGAGGCGGCAACGAGCAGTACTTC
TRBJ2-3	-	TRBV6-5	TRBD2	CASSRIAGGTDTQYF	TGTGCCAGCAGCCGAATAGCGGGGGGGACAGATACGCAGTATTTT
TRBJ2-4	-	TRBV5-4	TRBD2	CASSLGGLGAKNIQYF	TGTGCCAGCAGCTTGGGTGGACTAGGAGCCAAAAACATTCAGTACTTC
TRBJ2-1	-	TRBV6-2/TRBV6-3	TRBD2	CASSLLLGAGGYNEQFF	TGTGCCAGCAGTCTATTACTCGGAGCGGGGGGTTACAATGAGCAGTTCTTC
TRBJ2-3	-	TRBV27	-	CASSIGVTDTQYF	TGTGCCAGCAGTATTGGAGTCACAGATACGCAGTATTTT
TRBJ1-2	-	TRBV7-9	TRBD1	CASSLEWDREVGYTF	TGTGCCAGCAGCCTAGAATGGGACAGGGAAGTTGGCTACACCTTC
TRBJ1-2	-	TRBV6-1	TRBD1	CASSEGSAGAGGRGYTF	TGTGCCAGCAGTGAAGGATCGGCTGGGGCAGGGGGCCGTGGCTACACCTTC
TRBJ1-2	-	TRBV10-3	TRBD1	CAISESDRGNYGYTF	TGTGCCATCAGTGAGTCGGACAGGGGAAACTATGGCTACACCTTC
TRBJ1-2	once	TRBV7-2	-	CASSLQGHDYGYTF	TGTGCCAGCAGCTTACAGGGGCACGACTATGGCTACACCTTC
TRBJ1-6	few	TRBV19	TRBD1	CASSSAGTGNSPLHF	TGTGCCAGTAGTTCCGCCGGGACAGGCAATTCACCCCTCCACTTT
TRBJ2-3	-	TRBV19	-	CASSLGLTDTQYF	TGTGCCAGTAGTCTGGGGCTCACAGATACGCAGTATTTT
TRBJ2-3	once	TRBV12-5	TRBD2	CASGLALAEGQDTQYF	TGTGCTAGTGGTTTGGCCCTAGCGGAAGGACAAGATACGCAGTATTTT